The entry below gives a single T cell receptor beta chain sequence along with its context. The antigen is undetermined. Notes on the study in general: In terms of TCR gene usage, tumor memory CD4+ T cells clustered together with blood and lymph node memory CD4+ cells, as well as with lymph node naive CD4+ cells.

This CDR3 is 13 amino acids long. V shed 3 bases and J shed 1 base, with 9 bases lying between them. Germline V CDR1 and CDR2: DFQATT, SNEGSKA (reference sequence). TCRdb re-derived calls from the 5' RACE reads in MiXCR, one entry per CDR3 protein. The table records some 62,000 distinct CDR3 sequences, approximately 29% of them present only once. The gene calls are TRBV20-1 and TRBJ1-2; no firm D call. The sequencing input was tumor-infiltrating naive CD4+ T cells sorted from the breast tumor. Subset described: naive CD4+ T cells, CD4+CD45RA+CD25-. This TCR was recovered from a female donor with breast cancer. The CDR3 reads CSARLADNYGYTF. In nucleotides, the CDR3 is TGCAGTGCTAGGTTAGCAGATAACTATGGCTACACCTTC.